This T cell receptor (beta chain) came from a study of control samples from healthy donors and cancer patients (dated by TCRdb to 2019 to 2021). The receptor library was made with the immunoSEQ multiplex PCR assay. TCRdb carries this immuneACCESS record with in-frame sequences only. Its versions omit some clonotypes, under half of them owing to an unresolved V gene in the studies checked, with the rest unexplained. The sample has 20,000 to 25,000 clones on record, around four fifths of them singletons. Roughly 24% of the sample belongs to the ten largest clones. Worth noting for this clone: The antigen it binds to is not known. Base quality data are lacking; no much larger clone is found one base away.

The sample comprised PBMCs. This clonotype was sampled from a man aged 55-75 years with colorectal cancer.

The CDR3 reads CASSPRTSANSYNEQFF. The DNA reads as follows: TGTGCCAGCAGCCCCAGGACTAGCGCCAACTCCTACAATGAGCAGTTCTTC. Rearrangement joined TRBV14 to TRBJ2-1; the junction holds 9 bases that match TRBD2. For CDR1 and CDR2, the germline V gene lists SGHDN and FVKESK. After removal of 4 bases from V and 0 bases from J, the junction retains 7 bases not matched to a gene. The CDR3 starts with the cysteine, ends with the phenylalanine, and has 17 residues. CDR3 DNA is the only sequence kept; it has 51 bases, read in frame from the first base.